The 23 T cell receptor beta chains below all came from one sample that was sequenced in a study of cytomegalovirus exposure and HLA in healthy donors. A multiplex PCR was run with 60 Vbeta primers and 13 Jbeta primers. Profiling relied on immunoSEQ multiplex PCR, and the TCRdb table lists in-frame clones only, not all of them. The data show approximately 190,000 clones, with more than 75% seen just once and roughly 13% held by the top ten. Source material: PBMCs. The source is a woman between 25 and 40 years old in good health and CMV-seropositive.

The gene calls are TRBV7-9 and TRBJ1-1, with D unclear. Germline CDR1 reads SEHNR; CDR2 reads FQNEAQ (reference sequence). The ends were cut back, 3 bases at V and 8 bases at J, with 7 bases in the middle. The CDR3 sequence is 11 residues long. The CDR3 sequence is CASSLSKEAFF. In DNA form, the CDR3 reads TGTGCCAGCAGCTTGTCTAAGGAAGCTTTCTTT.

The chain joins TRBV5-1 to TRBJ1-1, with D possibly matching TRBD1 (5 bases). CDR3 length: 14 amino acids. Germline lookup yields CDR1 SGHRS and CDR2 YFSETQ. V lost 0 bases to trimming and J lost 4 bases, with 10 bases between them. CDR3 DNA sequence: TGCGCCAGCAGCTTGGGCGGAGGGGCCACTGAAGCTTTCTTT. Translating it yields CASSLGGGATEAFF.

CDR3 bases: TGTGCCAGCAGCCACCTTCTCGGGGATGCAAACTATGGCTACACCTTC. Its translation: CASSHLLGDANYGYTF. This sequence joins TRBV2 and TRBJ1-2; no definite D call. Per germline, CDR1 SNHLY and CDR2 FYNNEI. Trimming left V 6 bases short and J 2 bases short, with 19 bases between. This CDR3 region has 16 residues.

The chain employs TRBV9 and TRBJ1-2; D call uncertain. The CDR3 consists of 14 residues. Germline lookup yields CDR1 SGDLS and CDR2 YYNGEE. V lost 0 bases and J lost 0, with 6 bases in between. CDR3 DNA sequence: TGTGCCAGCAGCGTAGACGGTACTAACTATGGCTACACCTTC. Translation gives CASSVDGTNYGYTF.

The V gene is TRBV6-8, the J gene TRBJ2-1, with TRBD1 matching over 8 bases. The CDR3 sequence is 18 residues long. J gave up 0 bases and V 4 bases, and 11 bases lay outside the gene matches. The germline gives CDR1 MNHGY, CDR2 SAAAGT. CDR3 in DNA: TGTGCCAGCAGTTCGGTGGTCCGGACAGGGCTCTCCTACAATGAGCAGTTCTTC. Translation: CASSSVVRTGLSYNEQFF.

This sequence joins TRBV5-1 and TRBJ2-5; D unclear. The germline V gene encodes CDR1 SGHRS and CDR2 YFSETQ. The CDR3 consists of 12 residues. Trimming removed 2 bases from V and 0 bases from J, with 2 bases in between. This CDR3 reads CASSFNQETQYF. The CDR3 DNA reads as TGCGCCAGCAGCTTTAACCAAGAGACCCAGTACTTC.

The J gene is TRBJ2-7, the V gene TRBV11-3; D unclear. Trimming left V 2 bases short and J 1 base short, with 6 bases between. The CDR3 spans 13 residues. CDR1 and CDR2 (germline): SGHNT, YENEEA. CDR3 protein: CASSLRISYEQYF. CDR3 nucleotide sequence: TGTGCCAGCAGCTTACGTATATCCTACGAGCAGTACTTC.

This clone has more than one count but fewer than ten. The chain carries TRBV9 and TRBJ1-2, with D unclear. Germline CDR1 SGDLS, CDR2 YYNGEE. The CDR3 has 13 residues. With 0 bases removed from V and 11 bases from J, the gap between germline ends came to 14 bases. DNA of the CDR3: TGTGCCAGCAGCGTAGCGGGCACCGGCGGGTACACCTTC. Translation gives CASSVAGTGGYTF.

This chain joins TRBV6-5 and TRBJ1-4; D may be TRBD1 (5 bases). The CDR3 has 14 residues. Germline V gene sequence: CDR1 MNHEY, CDR2 SVGAGI. V lost 5 bases and J 4 bases, leaving 11 bases between the germline ends. CDR3 in DNA: TGTGCCAGCAGTGTCACGGGGGATAATGAAAAACTGTTTTTT. It encodes CASSVTGDNEKLFF.

The chain joins TRBV19 to TRBJ2-7; perhaps TRBD1 as D (6 bases). V lost 5 bases, J lost 1 base, and 12 bases lay in between. The CDR3 length is 14 residues. Per germline, CDR1 LNHDA and CDR2 SQIVND (reference sequence). CDR3 residues: CASSFGTTSYEQYF. The CDR3 DNA sequence: TGTGCCAGTAGTTTTGGGACAACTTCCTACGAGCAGTACTTC.

The V and J genes are TRBV5-5 and TRBJ2-2, with 7 nucleotides matching TRBD1. The CDR3 consists of 16 residues. In germline, CDR1 is SGHKS, CDR2 YYEKEE (reference sequence). V was clipped by 3 bases and J by 5 bases; unmatched bases: 10. The CDR3 spells CASSYADRPGTGELFF. The CDR3, as DNA: TGTGCCAGCAGCTACGCGGACAGGCCAGGGACCGGGGAGCTGTTTTTT. Full variable domain (remainder filled in from reference TRBV5-5 and TRBJ2-2): DAGVTQSPTHLIKTRGQQVTLRCSPISGHKSVSWYQQVLGQGPQFIFQYYEKEERGRGNFPDRFSARQFPNYSSELNVNALLLGDSALYLCASSYADRPGTGELFFGEGSRLTVL.

This clone showed up just a few times. V is TRBV28 and J is TRBJ1-5; D may be TRBD1 (6 bases). V lost 5 bases, J lost 5 bases, and 16 bases lay in between. The CDR3 consists of 15 residues. Per germline, CDR1 MDHEN and CDR2 SYDVKM. This CDR3 is CASSVAGTKYQPQHF. In nucleotides, the CDR3 is TGTGCCAGCAGTGTCGCCGGGACAAAGTATCAGCCCCAGCATTTT.

This chain joins TRBV6-1 and TRBJ1-5; the D gene is possibly TRBD1 (6 bases). This CDR3 is 16 amino acids long. Germline loops: CDR1 MNHNS, CDR2 SASEGT. Trimming shortened V by 0 bases and J by 0 bases, and 9 bases separated the two germline ends. The CDR3 sequence is CASSEAGQFSNQPQHF. The CDR3 nucleotides read TGTGCCAGCAGTGAAGCGGGACAATTTAGCAATCAGCCCCAGCATTTT.

The chain carries TRBV10-3 and TRBJ2-3; 11 positions agree with TRBD2. The CDR3 runs to 16 residues. Germline CDR1 is ENHRY and CDR2 is SYGVKD. Losses at the gene ends were 5 bases for V and 5 bases for J; bases not matched to a gene: 9. The CDR3 DNA reads as TGTGCCATCAGTCTTAGCGGGAGGGTCAAGGGAGATACGCAGTATTTT. This gives the protein CAISLSGRVKGDTQYF.

CDR3 residues: CASSDPLSGQSQYF. As DNA, the CDR3 is TGTGCCAGCAGTGACCCTCTTTCGGGACAGAGCCAGTACTTC. The genes are TRBV2 and TRBJ2-4; 7 positions agree with TRBD1. Germline CDR1 and CDR2: SNHLY and FYNNEI. The CDR3 loop spans 14 amino acids. V shed 3 bases and J 13 bases; nucleotides not matched to a gene: 12.

The J gene is TRBJ1-3, the V gene TRBV19; D gene unclear. Trimming removed 3 bases from V and 1 base from J, with 4 bases in between. This CDR3 spans 13 amino acids. Germline CDR1 and CDR2: LNHDA and SQIVND (reference sequence). The CDR3 nucleotides are TGTGCCAGTAGTATTGCGTCTGGAAACACCATATATTTT. Residues: CASSIASGNTIYF.

The chain employs TRBV28 and TRBJ2-1, with TRBD2 identical over 12 bases. V lost 7 bases to trimming and J lost 8 bases; unmatched junction nucleotides: 9. CDR1 MDHEN and CDR2 SYDVKM come from the germline V gene. The CDR3 has 15 residues. CDR3 region: CASTTRLAGVYEQFF. The CDR3 DNA reads TGTGCCAGCACCACCCGACTAGCGGGAGTCTATGAGCAGTTCTTC.

This clone was recorded only once. This chain joins TRBV10-1 and TRBJ2-5; TRBD1 agrees at 9 bases. The J call may be in error: the DNA end matches TRBJ2-7 better. The CDR3 totals 15 residues. Germline lookup yields CDR1 WNHNN and CDR2 SYGVQD (reference sequence). The CDR3 sequence is CASSGTGTPSYEQYF. CDR3 nucleotides: TGCGCCAGCAGCGGGACAGGGACACCCTCCTACGAGCAGTACTTC.

Turning to this clone: At one of its ends the junction is not consistent with the germline gene, which may arise from a read error. This rearrangement joins TRBV7-9 to TRBJ2-7; D possibly corresponds to TRBD2 (6 bases). CDR1 is SEHNR, CDR2 FQNEAQ, per germline (reference sequence). The CDR3 extends over 13 amino acids. CDR3: CASSRGVGYGQYF. The CDR3 DNA reads as TGTGCCAGCAGCCGCGGGGTAGGCTACGGGCAGTACTTC.

The chain employs TRBV7-9 and TRBJ2-7; 8 bases map to TRBD1. Trimming took 4 bases from V and 13 from J; bases not matched to a gene: 9. The germline CDR1 and CDR2 sequences are SEHNR and FQNEAQ (reference sequence). This CDR3 spans 12 amino acids. CDR3 loop: CASSSWDRRVYF. As DNA, the CDR3 is TGTGCCAGCAGCTCATGGGACAGGCGGGTATACTTC.

A few counts support this clone. The chain uses TRBV7-2 and TRBJ1-3; a weak D match, TRBD1 (5 bases). This CDR3 spans 12 amino acids. Germline CDR1 is SGHTA and CDR2 is FQGNSA. Trimming cost V 8 bases and J 7 bases, with 12 bases left between them. CDR3 coding DNA: TGTGCCAGCGGCGGGGGGAGGAACACCATATATTTT. Translation gives CASGGGRNTIYF.

This clone was recorded once. CDR3 nucleotide sequence: TGCGCCAGCAGCGCCGGACAGTACGGGGTTCCTGAGCAGTTCTTC. Amino acids: CASSAGQYGVPEQFF. The rearrangement links TRBV5-1 to TRBJ2-1; D is perhaps TRBD1 (6 bases). This CDR3 comprises 15 residues. Trimming took off 4 bases at V and 9 bases at J, with 20 bases between the two ends. Germline V CDR1 and CDR2: SGHRS, YFSETQ.

V usage is TRBV7-2 and J usage is TRBJ1-5; 7 bases fit TRBD1. The CDR3 length is 13 residues. Germline-derived CDR1 and CDR2 are SGHTA and FQGNSA. V shed 6 bases, J shed 7 bases, and the junction held 6 bases outside the gene matches. CDR3 nucleotides: TGTGCCAGCAGTAACCGGGACAGACAGCCCCAGCATTTT. This translates into CASSNRDRQPQHF. The full variable domain, in which reference TRBV7-2 and TRBJ1-5 provide the parts outside the CDR3, is GAGVSQSPSNKVTEKGKDVELRCDPISGHTALYWYRQSLGQGLEFLIYFQGNSAPDKSGLPSDRFSAERTGGSVSTLTIQRTQQEDSAVYLCASSNRDRQPQHFGDGTRLSIL.